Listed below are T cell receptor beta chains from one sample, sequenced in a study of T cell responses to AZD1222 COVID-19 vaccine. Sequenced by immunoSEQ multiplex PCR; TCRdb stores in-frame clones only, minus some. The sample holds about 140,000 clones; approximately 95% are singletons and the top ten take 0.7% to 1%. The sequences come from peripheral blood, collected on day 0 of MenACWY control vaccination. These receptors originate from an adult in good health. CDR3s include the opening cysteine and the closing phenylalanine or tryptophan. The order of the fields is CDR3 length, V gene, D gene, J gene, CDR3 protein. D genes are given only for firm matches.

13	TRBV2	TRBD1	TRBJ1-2	CASRETGLTGYTF
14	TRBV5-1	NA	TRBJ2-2	CASSFPGITGELFF
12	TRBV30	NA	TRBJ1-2	CAWSVRGSGYTF
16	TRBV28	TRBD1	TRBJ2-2	CASSSSGQGFTGELFF
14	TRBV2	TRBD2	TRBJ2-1	CASRLTSGAREQFF
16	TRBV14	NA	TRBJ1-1	CASSQGVLRQFTEAFF
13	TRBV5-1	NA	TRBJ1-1	CASSRPGDTEAFF
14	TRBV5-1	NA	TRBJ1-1	CASSPGTPNTEAFF
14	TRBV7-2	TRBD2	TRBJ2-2	CASSSPSGAGELFF
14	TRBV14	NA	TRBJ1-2	CASSRDSSGYGYTF
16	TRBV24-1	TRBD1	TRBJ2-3	CATSDYRDREFGTQYF
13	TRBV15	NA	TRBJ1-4	CATSRSTNEKLFF
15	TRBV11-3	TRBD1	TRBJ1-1	CASSLTGVRNTEAFF
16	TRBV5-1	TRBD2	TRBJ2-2	CASSLGTSVHTGELFF
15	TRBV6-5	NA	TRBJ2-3	CASSPSGGWADTQYF
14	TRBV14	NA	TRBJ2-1	CASSHPGLLNEQFF
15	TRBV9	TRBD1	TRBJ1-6	CASSATDRGGSPLHF
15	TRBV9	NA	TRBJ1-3	CASSVGGAQGNTIYF
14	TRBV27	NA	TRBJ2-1	CASSLAVVLNEQFF
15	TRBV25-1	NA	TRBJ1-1	CASSDVFRGPTEAFF
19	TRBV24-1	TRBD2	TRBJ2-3	CATSDLRSGRADSTDTQYF
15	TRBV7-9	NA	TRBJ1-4	CASSPGQLRNEKLFF
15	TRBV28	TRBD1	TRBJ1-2	CASSPPAGGDYGYTF
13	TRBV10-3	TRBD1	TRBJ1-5	CATRQGGNQPQHF